This TCR beta chain appears in the sequencing data of a study of T cells in tuberculosis. Germline V lookup: CDR1 SEHNR, CDR2 FQNEAQ (reference sequence). The CDR3 is made up of 16 amino acids. V shed 5 bases and J 4 bases; nucleotides not matched to a gene: 11. Method: immunoSEQ multiplex PCR; TCRdb's copy keeps in-frame clones and lacks some. Here the sample spans about 49,000 clones, roughly 96% being singletons. The time point here: new active TB diagnosis, blood taken before or within 7 days of starting treatment. The receptor comes from an adult with tuberculosis. Sequenced here: PBMCs, sampled at tuberculosis diagnosis. The chain couples TRBV7-9 to TRBJ2-7; 10 nucleotides agree with TRBD2. The CDR3, as DNA: TGTGCCAGCAGCCCACGAGGACTAGCGGACGCTTACGAGCAGTACTTC. Amino acids: CASSPRGLADAYEQYF.